A single sample gave rise to the 31 T cell receptor beta chains below, sequenced in a study of vaccination and CD4 T cells after COVID-19. Cultured CD4+ T-cell DNA underwent Oncomine TCR Beta short-read sequencing. TCRdb recomputed calls from the PCR reads with MiXCR, one row per CDR3 protein. The sample yields 9,500 to 14,000 distinct CDR3 sequences, about 28% seen once. Their antigen targets remain unknown. Treatment: approximately 9-day PBMC culture with coronavirus spike peptide pools or control peptides (ViraFEST assay). Sequenced input: cultured CD4+ T cells from blood. Receptor source: a human donor with COVID-19.

This chain joins TRBV7-6 and TRBJ2-3, with TRBD2 identical over 11 bases. Germline V gives CDR1 SGHVS, CDR2 FNYEAQ. The CDR3 is 16 amino acids. V dropped 5 bases and J dropped 3; count of bases not matched to a gene: 7. For the CDR3, the DNA is TGTGCCAGCAGCCGATCTAGCGGGGGGCCGACAGATACGCAGTATTTT. Translating gives CASSRSSGGPTDTQYF.

The chain joins TRBV6-2 or TRBV6-3 to TRBJ2-2, with a weak D call TRBD1 (5 bases). The germline gives CDR1 MNHEY, CDR2 SVGEGT. Trimming removed 4 bases from V and 4 bases from J, with 16 bases in between. The CDR3 length is 16 residues. The CDR3 bases are TGTGCCAGCAGTTTGATTCAGGGATTCAGCACCGGGGAGCTGTTTTTT. This codes for CASSLIQGFSTGELFF.

As to this clonotype: One end of the junction is discordant with germline, which a read error may explain. The chain is built from TRBV7-6 and TRBJ2-2; possible D gene TRBD1, 6 bases. Germline CDR1 reads SGHVS; CDR2 reads FNYEAQ. The CDR3 totals 13 residues. CDR3 nucleotide sequence: TGTGCCAGCAGCTACAGGGACACCGGGGAGCTGTGTTTT. Its protein is CASSYRDTGELCF.

The rearrangement links TRBV7-2 to TRBJ1-4; D not certain. Trimming stripped 0 bases from V and 5 bases from J, with 7 bases between. CDR1 SGHTA and CDR2 FQGNSA come from the germline V gene. This CDR3 is built from 14 residues. The CDR3 coding sequence is TGTGCCAGCAGCTTAGCGTGGGGAAATGAAAAACTGTTTTTT. Protein sequence: CASSLAWGNEKLFF.

This clonotype was found a few times. The gene calls are TRBV6-4 and TRBJ1-1, with 8 positions matching TRBD1. The trim removed 6 bases at V and 3 bases at J, leaving 9 bases unmatched. There are 15 residues in the CDR3. Per the germline V gene, CDR1 is MRHNA and CDR2 is SNTAGT. CDR3 sequence (DNA): TGTGCCAGCAGAAAGACTCAGGGGGCGGACACTGAAGCTTTCTTT. Protein: CASRKTQGADTEAFF.

The chain is built from TRBV5-1 and TRBJ1-1; D is unresolved. Germline V gives CDR1 SGHRS, CDR2 YFSETQ. V lost 0 bases, J lost 1 base, and 7 bases lay in between. The CDR3 covers 14 residues. The CDR3: CASSLVMENTEAFF. CDR3 nucleotides: TGCGCCAGCAGCTTGGTTATGGAGAACACTGAAGCTTTCTTT.

This clonotype was found a few times. The chain carries TRBV21-1 and TRBJ1-3; TRBD1 is the table's D call and was not checked against the DNA. TRBV21-1 is a listed pseudogene. The CDR3 sequence is 16 residues long. CDR3 DNA sequence: TGTGCCAGCAGCGAACGCAGGGAGAATACTGGAAACACCATATATTTT. Residues: CASSERRENTGNTIYF.

The genes are TRBV7-2 and TRBJ2-5; D is perhaps TRBD1 or TRBD2 (5 bases each). Germline CDR1 SGHTA, CDR2 FQGNSA. With 5 bases removed from V and 5 bases from J, the gap between germline ends came to 15 bases. CDR3 size: 14 residues. DNA for the CDR3: TGTGCCAGCAGCCGGGACGTAAAGGAGGAGACCCAGTACTTC. This encodes CASSRDVKEETQYF.

The chain combines TRBV5-1 with TRBJ2-3; D remains ambiguous. Germline loops: CDR1 SGHRS, CDR2 YFSETQ. V was pared by 4 bases and J by 0 bases, with 9 bases between. This CDR3 is 14 amino acids long. The CDR3 protein is CASSGLTSTDTQYF. CDR3 bases: TGCGCCAGCAGCGGCTTAACTAGCACAGATACGCAGTATTTT.

This clonotype was detected only a few times. The chain has TRBV20-1 and TRBJ2-5; D is ambiguous. The CDR3 spans 12 residues. Germline lookup yields CDR1 DFQATT and CDR2 SNEGSKA (reference sequence). Between the trimmed V and J ends, which lost 1 base and 5 bases, there was a span of 8 bases. CDR3 residues: CSARAAAETQYF. The CDR3, as DNA: TGCAGTGCTAGAGCTGCAGCGGAGACCCAGTACTTC.

As DNA, the CDR3 is TGTGCCAGCAGTGAGTCCGGGACAGGGTGGTACGAGCAGTACTTC. This encodes CASSESGTGWYEQYF. The chain combines TRBV6-1 with TRBJ2-7; 9 bases map to TRBD1. V was clipped by 3 bases and J by 4 bases; unmatched bases: 7. The germline CDR1 and CDR2 sequences are MNHNS and SASEGT. The CDR3 runs 15 residues.

This rearrangement joins TRBV4-2 to TRBJ2-7; 9 nucleotides align to TRBD2. Germline CDR1 and CDR2: LGHNA and YNFKEQ. The CDR3 is 16 residues long. V lost 1 base, J lost 3 bases, and 7 bases stayed unmatched. In DNA form, the CDR3 reads TGTGCCAGCAGCCAAGCCACGACTAGCGGAATCTACGAGCAGTACTTC. It is translated as CASSQATTSGIYEQYF.

This clonotype was seen a handful of times. The chain uses TRBV19 and TRBJ1-5, with 7 bases identical to TRBD1. CDR1 is LNHDA and CDR2 is SQIVND in the germline V gene (reference sequence). The CDR3 runs 13 residues. V was clipped by 8 bases and J by 3 bases; unmatched bases: 4. DNA of the CDR3: TGTGCCAGTCGGGACAGCGTCAATCAGCCCCAGCATTTT. Protein product: CASRDSVNQPQHF.

V gene TRBV19 combines with J gene TRBJ2-2; no definite D call. This CDR3 region has 13 residues. V lost 5 bases to trimming and J lost 7 bases, with 11 bases between them. CDR1 is LNHDA and CDR2 is SQIVND in the germline V gene (reference sequence). The CDR3 sequence is CASSSLGGGELFF. For the CDR3, the DNA is TGTGCCAGTAGTTCGCTCGGCGGCGGGGAGCTGTTTTTT.

This rearrangement joins TRBV20-1 to TRBJ1-2; D is ambiguous. Germline V gene sequence: CDR1 DFQATT, CDR2 SNEGSKA (reference sequence). This CDR3 has 14 amino acids. Trimming left V 0 bases short and J 5 bases short, with 13 bases between. The CDR3 bases are TGCAGTGCTAGAGATCCCCGCAGAGATTATGGCTACACCTTC. Translating gives CSARDPRRDYGYTF.

The chain is built from TRBV11-2 and TRBJ1-2; D may be TRBD1 (6 bases). This CDR3 has 12 amino acids. The germline CDR1 and CDR2 sequences are SGHAT and FQNNGV. V was pared by 5 bases and J by 6 bases, with 10 bases between. CDR3 nucleotides: TGTGCCAGCAGCCACAGGGCGGATGGCTACACCTTC. This sequence encodes CASSHRADGYTF.

This clonotype occurred a few times. The chain joins TRBV10-3 to TRBJ1-1; D uncertain. Trimming stripped 2 bases from V and 3 bases from J, with 4 bases between. Germline assignment: CDR1 ENHRY and CDR2 SYGVKD. The CDR3 contains 12 residues. DNA of the CDR3: TGTGCCATCAGTGAGATCGACACTGAAGCTTTCTTT. The encoded protein is CAISEIDTEAFF.

The chain combines TRBV4-3 with TRBJ2-7; 8 nucleotides match TRBD2. V lost 3 bases and J lost 3; bases outside the gene matches: 7. This CDR3 comprises 15 residues. CDR1 is LGHNA and CDR2 is YSLEER in the germline V gene. CDR3 bases: TGCGCCAGCAGCCACCGGGCGGGGGGCATCTACGAGCAGTACTTC. Amino acid sequence: CASSHRAGGIYEQYF.

The chain joins TRBV16 to TRBJ2-1; D possibly corresponds to TRBD2 (6 bases). The CDR3 runs to 15 residues. V was pared by 7 bases and J by 3 bases, with 16 bases between. Germline V gene data show CDR1 as KGHSY and CDR2 as FQNENV. The CDR3 protein is CASTKIGGDYNEQFF. In DNA form, the CDR3 reads TGTGCCAGCACCAAAATTGGCGGGGACTACAATGAGCAGTTCTTC.

This clonotype was seen more than once but under ten times. The chain combines TRBV6-5 with TRBJ2-2, with D perhaps TRBD2 (7 bases). V lost 6 bases, J lost 3 bases, and 23 bases lay in between. This CDR3 has 18 amino acids. Germline V gives CDR1 MNHEY, CDR2 SVGAGI. CDR3 region: CASRYPKGRGPHTGELFF. DNA for the CDR3: TGTGCCAGCAGATACCCCAAGGGGCGGGGGCCCCACACCGGGGAGCTGTTTTTT.

The gene calls are TRBV19 and TRBJ2-7; 8 positions agree with TRBD1. Germline values: CDR1 LNHDA, CDR2 SQIVND (reference sequence). CDR3 length: 14 amino acids. Trimming cost V 3 bases and J 5 bases; bases outside gene matches: 6. CDR3 DNA: TGTGCCAGTAGTATCCAGACAGGGGTGGACGAGCAGTACTTC. It is translated as CASSIQTGVDEQYF.

Relative to its sample, this clonotype is medium-sized (0.01 to 0.1%). This chain connects TRBV6-1 to TRBJ1-6; 12 bases align to TRBD1. Germline trimming cut 6 bases from V and 7 bases from J; bases unmatched to any gene: 4. CDR3 length: 15 amino acids. CDR1 is MNHNS and CDR2 is SASEGT in the germline V gene. CDR3 loop: CASRRDRGHNSPLHF. The CDR3 nucleotides are TGTGCCAGCAGAAGGGACAGGGGGCACAATTCACCCCTCCACTTT.

The chain employs TRBV7-9 and TRBJ2-1; D unclear. The germline V and J ends were trimmed by 1 base and 4 bases, with 26 bases remaining between them. CDR3 length equals 20 residues. The V gene's germline CDR1 is SEHNR and CDR2 FQNEAQ (reference sequence). Here the CDR3 DNA reads TGTGCCAGCAGCTTAGTAGGTGGACCCGCAAGCAAACTGTCGTACAATGAGCAGTTCTTC. Its translation is CASSLVGGPASKLSYNEQFF.

The chain links TRBV21-1 to TRBJ2-4; whether TRBD2, the table's D call, matches the DNA was not checked. TRBV21-1 is flagged as a pseudogene. The CDR3 runs 18 residues. CDR3 residues: CASVCGTAHPEAKNIQYF. In DNA form, the CDR3 reads TGTGCTTCCGTGTGCGGGACCGCCCATCCCGAGGCCAAAAACATTCAGTACTTC.

This chain links TRBV12-3 or TRBV12-4 with TRBJ1-4; 7 bases are shared with TRBD1. The ends lost 7 bases at V and 5 bases at J; junction bases unmatched: 10. The CDR3 is made up of 15 amino acids. The CDR3 nucleotides are TGTGCCAGCAACCAGGGGGGCAGAGGGAATGAAAAACTGTTTTTT. Protein product: CASNQGGRGNEKLFF.

As to this clonotype: An end of the junction does not agree with germline; a read error may underlie this. The chain employs TRBV4-1 and TRBJ1-1; D may be TRBD1 (5 bases). The CDR3 covers 15 residues. The germline CDR1 and CDR2 sequences are MGHRA and YSYEKL. DNA for the CDR3: TGCGCCAGCAGCCCAATAGGGGCCTGGCGACGTTTCGCTTTCTTC. This encodes CASSPIGAWRRFAFF.

The V call is TRBV7-2, the J call TRBJ2-3; weak D call: TRBD2 (6 bases). The CDR3 is 13 residues long. The V end was cut by 3 bases, the J end by 3 bases, with 7 bases between. CDR1 is SGHTA, CDR2 FQGNSA, per germline. The CDR3 protein is CASSFGLTDTQYF. CDR3 nucleotide sequence: TGTGCCAGCAGCTTTGGACTAACAGATACGCAGTATTTT.

V gene TRBV19 combines with J gene TRBJ2-5; 7 positions agree with TRBD2. V dropped 6 bases and J dropped 5; count of bases not matched to a gene: 9. CDR1 LNHDA and CDR2 SQIVND come from the germline V gene (reference sequence). The CDR3 sequence is 14 residues long. The CDR3 sequence is CASRRRGTGETQYF. CDR3 DNA: TGTGCCAGTAGGAGGCGGGGGACTGGGGAGACCCAGTACTTC.

The chain uses TRBV5-8 and TRBJ2-7; no reliable D call. The CDR3 runs 12 residues. Trimming removed 5 bases from V and 2 bases from J, with 8 bases in between. Germline V CDR1 and CDR2: SGHTS, YDEGEE. This CDR3 is CASRPDTYEQYF. The CDR3 DNA reads as TGTGCCAGCAGGCCCGATACCTACGAGCAGTACTTC.

V usage is TRBV29-1 and J usage is TRBJ1-1, with D possibly TRBD1 on 5 matching bases. Germline assignment: CDR1 SQVTM and CDR2 ANQGSEA. This CDR3 region has 11 residues. Trimming stripped 6 bases from V and 4 bases from J, with 9 bases between. The CDR3 DNA reads TGCAGCGTGCTCGGGGGCACTGAAGCTTTCTTT. It codes for CSVLGGTEAFF.

This chain links TRBV28 with TRBJ1-4; possible D gene TRBD1, 6 bases. Germline lookup yields CDR1 MDHEN and CDR2 SYDVKM. The V gene lost 5 bases and the J gene lost 5 bases, with 12 bases spanning the gap. This CDR3 is 14 amino acids long. CDR3 in amino acids: CASSLWGQNEKLFF. The CDR3 DNA reads as TGTGCCAGCAGTCTTTGGGGGCAGAATGAAAAACTGTTTTTT.